This T cell receptor (beta chain) was sequenced in a study of blood T cells in healthy people across ages. It was with a sample-barcoded 5' primer and a J-beta primer mix that a second PCR of roughly 7 to 12 cycles was run. In TCRdb, the 5' RACE reads were re-called with MiXCR into one record per CDR3 protein. The repertoire holds approximately 1.5 million distinct CDR3 sequences, with under 55% as singletons. Germline V CDR1 and CDR2: LNHNV, YYDKDF (reference sequence). This CDR3 is built from 16 residues. Trimming shortened V by 3 bases and J by 1 base, and 14 bases separated the two germline ends.

The J gene is TRBJ2-3, the V gene TRBV15; D is undetermined. The specimen sequenced was blood. The sequence came from a woman aged 18-30 years in good health. In DNA form, the CDR3 reads TGTGCCACCAGCAGTGAGGCCGGGCAGGGCACAGATACGCAGTATTTT. Its protein product is CATSSEAGQGTDTQYF.